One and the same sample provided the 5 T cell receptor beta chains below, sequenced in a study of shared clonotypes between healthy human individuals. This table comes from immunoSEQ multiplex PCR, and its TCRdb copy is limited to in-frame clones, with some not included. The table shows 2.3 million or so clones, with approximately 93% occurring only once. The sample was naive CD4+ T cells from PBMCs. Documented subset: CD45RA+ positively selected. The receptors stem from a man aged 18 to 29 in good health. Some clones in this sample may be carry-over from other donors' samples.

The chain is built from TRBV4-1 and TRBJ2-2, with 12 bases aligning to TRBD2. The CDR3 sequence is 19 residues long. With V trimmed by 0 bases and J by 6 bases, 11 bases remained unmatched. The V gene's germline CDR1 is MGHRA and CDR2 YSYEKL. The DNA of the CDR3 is TGCGCCAGCAGCCAAGACAGTCTAGCGGGAGGGTTTAACCCCGGGGAGCTGTTTTTT. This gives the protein CASSQDSLAGGFNPGELFF.

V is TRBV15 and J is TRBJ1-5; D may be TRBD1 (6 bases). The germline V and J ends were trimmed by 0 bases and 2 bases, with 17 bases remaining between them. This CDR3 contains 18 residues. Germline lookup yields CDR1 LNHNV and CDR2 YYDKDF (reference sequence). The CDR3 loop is CATSRDSLGTSRNQPQHF. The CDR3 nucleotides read TGTGCCACCAGCAGAGATAGCCTCGGGACATCCCGCAATCAGCCCCAGCATTTT.

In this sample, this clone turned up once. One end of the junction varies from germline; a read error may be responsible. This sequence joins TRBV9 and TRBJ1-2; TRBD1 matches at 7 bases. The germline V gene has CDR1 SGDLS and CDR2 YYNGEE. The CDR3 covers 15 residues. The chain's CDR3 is CASSVEPRDSSRYTF. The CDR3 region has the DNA TGTGCCAGCAGTGTAGAGCCTAGGGACAGCTCCCGCTACACCTTC.

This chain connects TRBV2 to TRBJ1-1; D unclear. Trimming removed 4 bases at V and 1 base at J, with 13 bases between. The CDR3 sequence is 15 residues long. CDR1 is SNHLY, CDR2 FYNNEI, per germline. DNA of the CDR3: TGTGCCAGCAGTGTCGAGGGCGGCGGGAACACTGAAGCTTTCTTT. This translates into CASSVEGGGNTEAFF.

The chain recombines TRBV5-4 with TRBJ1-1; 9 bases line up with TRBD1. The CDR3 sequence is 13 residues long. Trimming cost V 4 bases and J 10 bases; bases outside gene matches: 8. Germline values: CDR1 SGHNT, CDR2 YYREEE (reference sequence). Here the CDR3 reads CASSTTGGGVAFF. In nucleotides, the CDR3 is TGTGCCAGCAGCACCACAGGGGGCGGGGTAGCTTTCTTT.